This TCR beta chain comes out of a study of cytomegalovirus exposure and HLA in healthy donors. On this clone itself: The antigen is undetermined.

Study-wide findings and caveats: A link between a missense DCLRE1C variant and TCR beta V- and J-gene trimming emerged from a later analysis. A few CMV-associated chains were confirmed in vitro to be specific for CMV antigens.

Trimming took off 4 bases at V and 5 bases at J, with 11 bases between the two ends. The CDR3 contains 13 residues. Per the germline V gene, CDR1 is SEHNR and CDR2 is FQNEAQ (reference sequence). Primers included in the PCR were 60 Vbeta and 13 Jbeta primers. Sequencing used immunoSEQ multiplex PCR; TCRdb keeps in-frame clones, though not all of them. The top ten hold approximately 6.3% of the sample, which has 150,000 to 200,000 clones, around 80% seen once. Healthy individuals who donated bone marrow served as the donors. The sample was PBMCs. The sequence derives from a man in his forties or fifties in good health and CMV-seropositive. This chain links TRBV7-9 with TRBJ2-5; D unresolved. CDR3 bases: TGTGCCAGCAGCTCCGCCGGGTCGGAGACCCAGTACTTC. Its translation: CASSSAGSETQYF.